Below, one T cell receptor (beta chain) is given with its context. Seattle researchers signed up patients amid active infection and tracked them longitudinally. In the authors' methods: Estimated nucleated cell counts came from reference gene primer amplification. Some clones are missing from TCRdb's copy, which holds only in-frame ones; the method was immunoSEQ multiplex PCR. From that table come the V and J calls and clone size; the DNA was used to work out D and trimming. The sample holds about 330,000 clones, 87% seen once. The sample belongs to a study of blood T cell repertoires in COVID-19. For the study at large: Spain, Italy and the United States supplied samples that represented acute and convalescent COVID-19. T cells, B-cell-depleted T cells, or PBMCs provided the cDNA or gDNA that served as material.

Trimming removed 4 bases from V and 5 bases from J; junction bases left unmatched: 3. This CDR3 contains 13 residues. Sequencing used peripheral blood. This clonotype was sampled from a man in his thirties or forties with COVID-19, enrolled during active disease. This chain connects TRBV5-3 to TRBJ2-1; 7 positions agree with TRBD1. TRBV5-3 has ORF status, its function being uncertain. CDR3 loop: CARSTQGDNEQFF. The CDR3, as DNA: TGTGCCAGAAGCACCCAGGGGGACAATGAGCAGTTCTTC.